This T cell receptor beta chain is drawn from a study of HIV-infected patients and healthy controls. Trimming left V 4 bases short and J 2 bases short, with 17 bases between. Germline V gene sequence: CDR1 SGDLS, CDR2 YYNGEE. The CDR3 is 16 residues long. MiXCR, applied by TCRdb to the 5' RACE reads, yields one record per CDR3 protein. The sample includes around 62,000 distinct CDR3 sequences, about 19% of them seen just once. The chain links TRBV9 to TRBJ2-3, with D perhaps assigned TRBD1 or TRBD2 (6 bases each). The origin of this receptor is a human donor in good health. The sequenced sample was CD4+ T cells from blood. The CDR3: CASSTLGGFLTDTQYF. As DNA, the CDR3 is TGTGCCAGCAGCACCCTAGGGGGGTTTCTCACAGATACGCAGTATTTT.